This entry is about one T cell receptor beta chain. What it recognizes is unknown. Produced via immunoSEQ multiplex PCR; TCRdb's table is partial and in-frame only. The table has 90,000 to 95,000 clones, roughly 89% seen once. Unmatched junction bases numbered 7, after V lost 4 bases and J lost 4 bases. This CDR3 comprises 15 residues. Germline V gives CDR1 MDHEN, CDR2 SYDVKM. The data were obtained in a study of PD-1 blockade in classical Hodgkin lymphoma. Study-level findings and limits: Complete responders matched newly diagnosed patients in baseline diversity. Why the repertoires differ is still unclear, perhaps disease activity or prior therapy. By C4D1, diversity of CD4+ TCRs had risen significantly, whereas that of CD8+ TCRs had not. Newly diagnosed patients were said to have less baseline TCR diversity than healthy donors did.

Each patient's relapse followed autologous stem cell transplantation, and brentuximab vedotin exposure varied. This receptor was identified in a human donor with classical Hodgkin lymphoma. The material was peripheral blood mononuclear cells (PBMCs), obtained before the second cycle of nivolumab. The V call is TRBV28, the J call TRBJ1-5, with 7 nucleotides matching TRBD1. CDR3 sequence (DNA): TGTGCCAGCAGTTGGCAGACAGGGTTTAATCAGCCCCAGCATTTT. Residues: CASSWQTGFNQPQHF.